Sequencing of this T cell receptor (beta chain) was carried out in a study of cytomegalovirus exposure and HLA in healthy donors. Study information: The roughly 110 validation repertoires used the same platform as the 650 to 850 first-cohort repertoires (as reported by a later analysis).

Here immunoSEQ multiplex PCR was the method, and the copy in TCRdb shows in-frame clones only, minus some. The table records hundreds of thousands of clones, 70% to 90% of them present only once. Findings and limits, study-wide: Clusters of TCRs from the first cohort tended to co-occur in the 130 or so validation repertoires (as a later analysis found). Reports credit the classifier with highly specific, highly sensitive diagnosis of cytomegalovirus status.

Points on this clone: Its antigen is currently unknown.

CDR1 and CDR2 from the germline V gene are LNHNV and YYDKDF (reference sequence). After removal of 3 bases from V and 2 bases from J, the junction contained 5 bases not matched to a gene. The CDR3 consists of 15 residues. Sequenced material: PBMCs. The chain recombines TRBV15 with TRBJ2-3; 7 nucleotides align to TRBD1. The receptor was isolated from a woman between 18 and 30 years old in good health and CMV-seronegative. CDR3 nucleotide sequence: TGTGCCACCAGCAGTACAGGGGCTGTCACAGATACGCAGTATTTT. It codes for CATSSTGAVTDTQYF.